This T cell receptor beta chain was documented in a study of blood T cells in healthy people across ages. The table lists this clonotype with a few counts. Its cognate antigen is unknown. Germline is not matched at one junction end, which may reflect a read error. Broader study findings: Diversity estimated from one million T cells was considered an underestimate.

CDR1 and CDR2 from the germline V gene are SEHNR and FQNEAQ (reference sequence). The CDR3 sequence is 13 residues long. For the second PCR, which ran for about 7 to 11 cycles, a sample-barcoded 5' primer and a J-beta primer mix were used. TCRdb passed the 5' RACE reads through MiXCR, listing each CDR3 protein once. Of 500,000 to 550,000 distinct CDR3 sequences listed, more than 20% were seen once; the top ten hold 8.7%. This sample was also put to use in a study of T cells of mothers and their children. In that study: The study sampled a few healthy Caucasian mothers and their six children. The extracted RNA was employed in its entirety for cDNA synthesis, at roughly 1.6 ug per 15 ul. Barcodes and 2-4 random nucleotides were added by M1S in the second PCR.

This receptor was identified in a boy aged 5-17 years in good health. The V call is TRBV7-9, the J call TRBJ1-1; 8 nucleotides match TRBD1. The sequenced sample was blood. CDR3 amino acids: CASGLQGDTEAFF. The CDR3 region has the DNA TGTGCCAGCGGCTTACAGGGGGACACTGAAGCTTTCTTT.